Shown below are 16 T cell receptor beta chains from a single sample sequenced in a study of blood T cell repertoires in COVID-19. Generated by immunoSEQ multiplex PCR, the TCRdb table keeps only in-frame clones and is missing some. The sample lists 90,000 to 120,000 clones, around 89% occurring once. Sequenced material: peripheral blood. The source of these receptors is a middle-aged man with active or convalescent COVID-19.

The chain recombines TRBV28 with TRBJ2-7; 9 positions match TRBD2. CDR1 and CDR2 from the germline V gene are MDHEN and SYDVKM. With 5 bases clipped from V and 7 bases from J, the junction kept 9 bases outside the gene matches. The CDR3 length is 14 residues. This chain's CDR3 is CASSRSGSVGEQYF. The CDR3 coding sequence is TGTGCCAGCAGTCGTAGCGGGAGTGTAGGTGAGCAGTACTTC.

The rearrangement links TRBV5-1 to TRBJ2-7, with 14 bases lining up with TRBD2. CDR1 is SGHRS, CDR2 YFSETQ, per germline. This CDR3 spans 16 amino acids. J was trimmed by 12 bases and V by 0 bases; bases with no gene match: 11. The CDR3 bases are TGCGCCAGCAGCTTGGCTACCGGGACTAGCGGGGGTGGCCGGTACTTC. This codes for CASSLATGTSGGGRYF.

CDR3 DNA sequence: TGTGCCAGCAGCTTAGATTTCGACTCCGTAAGGACAGATACGCAGTATTTT. Encoded protein: CASSLDFDSVRTDTQYF. The chain links TRBV11-2 to TRBJ2-3, with unresolved D. Germline assignment: CDR1 SGHAT and CDR2 FQNNGV. This CDR3 region has 17 residues. The ends were cut back, 0 bases at V and 3 bases at J, with 16 bases in the middle.

The CDR3 DNA reads as TGTGCCACCCGTCGGGGACTAGCGGAGACCGGGGAGCTGTTTTTT. Its translation: CATRRGLAETGELFF. The rearrangement links TRBV6-5 to TRBJ2-2; 11 nucleotides align to TRBD2. The V gene's germline CDR1 is MNHEY and CDR2 SVGAGI. This CDR3 is built from 15 residues. Trimming removed 10 bases from V and 5 bases from J; junction bases left unmatched: 9.

The genes are TRBV6-6 and TRBJ2-1; maybe TRBD1 (5 bases). CDR1 MNHNY and CDR2 SVGAGI come from the germline V gene (reference sequence). The germline V and J ends were trimmed by 8 bases and 5 bases, with 19 bases remaining between them. The CDR3 sequence is 15 residues long. The CDR3: CASRSTGRTHNEQFF. As DNA, the CDR3 is TGTGCCAGCCGATCAACAGGTCGCACCCACAATGAGCAGTTCTTC.

V and J are TRBV3-1 (or the pseudogene TRBV3-2) and TRBJ2-7; D possibly corresponds to TRBD2 (6 bases). CDR1 is LGHDT, CDR2 YNNKEL, per germline (reference sequence). Deletions cut 4 bases from V and 2 bases from J, with 15 bases between. The CDR3 covers 15 residues. CDR3: CASSRVPGLPYEQYF. CDR3 nucleotides: TGTGCCAGCAGCCGCGTACCGGGACTCCCCTACGAGCAGTACTTC.

The chain is built from TRBV7-3 and TRBJ2-1; D is possibly TRBD2 (5 bases). CDR3 length: 17 amino acids. V lost 5 bases, J lost 6 bases, and 23 bases lay in between. Germline lookup yields CDR1 SGHTA and CDR2 FQGTGA. The CDR3 is CASSLHQLGLPLNEQFF. CDR3 nucleotide sequence: TGTGCCAGCAGCCTACATCAACTAGGCCTCCCCCTCAATGAGCAGTTCTTC.

The J gene is TRBJ2-2, the V gene TRBV12-3 or TRBV12-4; 8 positions agree with TRBD2. This CDR3 comprises 13 residues. Trimming took 3 bases from V and 6 from J; bases not matched to a gene: 0. The CDR3 region has the DNA TGTGCCAGCAGTTTGCGGGGGGCCGGGGAGCTGTTTTTT. This codes for CASSLRGAGELFF.

The chain is built from TRBV9 and TRBJ1-3; 9 bases line up with TRBD1. V trimming: 0 bases; J trimming: 6 bases; junction bases outside the gene matches: 7. The CDR3 runs 16 residues. Germline V lookup: CDR1 SGDLS, CDR2 YYNGEE. CDR3 bases: TGTGCCAGCAGCGTAGAGGGACAGGGCGCCCTAAACACCATATATTTT. It yields the protein CASSVEGQGALNTIYF.

The chain carries TRBV19 and TRBJ2-4; the D gene is possibly TRBD2 (6 bases). Germline-derived CDR1 and CDR2 are LNHDA and SQIVND (reference sequence). V gave up 7 bases and J gave up 9 bases, with 16 bases separating them. This CDR3 has 13 residues. As DNA, the CDR3 is TGTGCCAGTAAGGAAGGGAGGTATGGCATTCAGTACTTC. It encodes CASKEGRYGIQYF.

This clone appeared many times. The J gene is TRBJ1-2, the V gene TRBV28; maybe TRBD1 (6 bases). The CDR3 consists of 16 residues. Trimming took 2 bases from V and 7 from J, leaving 20 bases between them. CDR1 MDHEN and CDR2 SYDVKM come from the germline V gene. The CDR3, as DNA: TGTGCCAGCAGTTTAATGAACAGGGCACTCCGGATTGGCTACACCTTC. Encoded protein: CASSLMNRALRIGYTF.

The DNA of the CDR3 is TGTGCCAGCAGCCAATACGGCACTGAAGCTTTCTTT. It yields the protein CASSQYGTEAFF. The chain has TRBV3-1 (or the pseudogene TRBV3-2) and TRBJ1-1; D ambiguous. The CDR3 runs to 12 residues. The V gene's germline CDR1 is LGHDT and CDR2 YNNKEL (reference sequence). V shed 2 bases and J shed 4 bases, with 5 bases lying between them.

This chain joins TRBV3-1 (or the pseudogene TRBV3-2) and TRBJ2-2; D is ambiguous. The germline V gene encodes CDR1 LGHDT and CDR2 YNNKEL (reference sequence). This CDR3 contains 15 residues. Trimming took 0 bases from V and 6 from J, leaving 11 bases between them. The CDR3 is CASSQDLFTAGELFF. The CDR3 DNA follows: TGTGCCAGCAGCCAAGATCTCTTTACGGCCGGGGAGCTGTTTTTT.

This clone was detected only once. The V gene is TRBV18, the J gene TRBJ1-6; 9 bases are shared with TRBD1. The CDR3 runs 16 residues. The V gene end was trimmed by 1 base and the J gene end by 9 bases; junction bases not matched to a gene: 7. The germline V gene encodes CDR1 KGHSH and CDR2 LQKENI. CDR3 residues: CASSPLRDRVGSPLHF. CDR3 coding DNA: TGTGCCAGCTCACCACTCCGGGACAGGGTTGGTTCACCCCTCCACTTT.

This sequence joins TRBV27 and TRBJ2-7, with TRBD1 identical over 8 bases. V gave up 10 bases and J gave up 6 bases; unmatched junction bases: 17. Germline V gene lookup returns CDR1 MNHEY and CDR2 SMNVEV (reference sequence). The CDR3 consists of 15 residues. The CDR3 protein is CAILLTGATPGEQYF. The DNA for the CDR3 is TGTGCCATCCTATTGACAGGGGCCACACCGGGCGAGCAGTACTTC.

This chain uses TRBV10-3 with TRBJ1-1; 8 bases map to TRBD1. Germline CDR1 is ENHRY and CDR2 is SYGVKD. V trimming: 6 bases; J trimming: 6 bases; junction bases outside the gene matches: 9. The CDR3 covers 14 residues. The CDR3 DNA sequence: TGTGCCATCAGCCTGACAGGGGATTCGGCTGAAGCTTTCTTT. It specifies CAISLTGDSAEAFF.